Reported below is one T cell receptor (beta chain). Germline V CDR1 and CDR2: LNHDA, SQIVND (reference sequence). There are 19 residues in the CDR3. V shed 3 bases and J 6 bases; nucleotides not matched to a gene: 20. This entry comes from a study of shared clonotypes between healthy human individuals. The overall study: Per donor, three plates held CD4 naive cells, three held CD4 memory, two held CD8 naive and one held CD8 memory.

Measured with immunoSEQ multiplex PCR; TCRdb has only the in-frame clones, and not every one. The top ten clones hold about 0.36% of a sample with 2,500,000 or so clones, 85% to 95% of them seen once. This TCR came from a man between 18 and 35 years old in good health. Some clones in this sample may be carry-over from other donors' samples. Sequenced material: naive CD4+ T cells from PBMCs. Specified subset: CD45RA+ positively selected. The genes are TRBV19 and TRBJ1-3, with 7 bases lining up with TRBD1. The CDR3 nucleotides read TGTGCCAGTAGTATCCCCGACAGGGTCGGCACTGCCAAAGAAAACACCATATATTTT. Its protein is CASSIPDRVGTAKENTIYF.